A selection of T cell receptor beta chains follows, all from one sample in a study of T cell responses to AZD1222 COVID-19 vaccine. The table came from immunoSEQ multiplex PCR; TCRdb's copy has only in-frame clones and leaves some out. The sample carries 100,000 to 120,000 clones, 81% recorded once. The sequencing used peripheral blood, collected on day 0 of AZD1222 vaccination. The receptors were gathered from an adult in good health. Each CDR3 is given with its conserved first and last residue. D genes are given only for firm matches. Not all rows give a size; the values are once, few, many and, for expanded clones, a class.

clone_size	v_call	j_call	d_call	cdr3_nt	cdr3_aa
NA	TRBV11-2	TRBJ2-7	TRBD2	TGTGCCAGCAGCTTGACCGATAGCGGGAGTCGCGAGCAGTACTTC	CASSLTDSGSREQYF
NA	TRBV24-1	TRBJ2-3	TRBD2	TGTGCCACCAGTGAACCCGGGACTAGCGGGGACTTCACAGATACGCAGTATTTT	CATSEPGTSGDFTDTQYF
NA	TRBV9	TRBJ1-1	NA	TGTGCCAGCAGCCCCCCCACAGGGCCGAACACTGAAGCTTTCTTT	CASSPPTGPNTEAFF
NA	TRBV28	TRBJ1-2	NA	TGTGCCAGCAGTTCCTCCGGGGGGGGGCCACATAACTATGGCTACACCTTC	CASSSSGGGPHNYGYTF
NA	TRBV12-3/TRBV12-4	TRBJ2-3	NA	TGTGCCAGCAGTTCCCGGGATACGCAGTATTTT	CASSSRDTQYF
NA	TRBV15	TRBJ2-1	NA	TGTGCCACCAGCAGAGATCGTGGCGGCTACAATGAGCAGTTCTTC	CATSRDRGGYNEQFF
NA	TRBV27	TRBJ2-1	NA	TGTGCCAGCAGCACCCGACTTGGCTCCTACAATGAGCAGTTCTTC	CASSTRLGSYNEQFF
NA	TRBV19	TRBJ2-7	NA	TGTGCCAGTAGTATGGGGGGCTACGAGCAGTACTTC	CASSMGGYEQYF
NA	TRBV7-2	TRBJ2-4	NA	TGTGCCAGCAGCTTAGCGGGGACCGAGAAAAACATTCAGTACTTC	CASSLAGTEKNIQYF
once	TRBV6-5	TRBJ2-3	TRBD2	TGTGCCACCAGGGAGGGGTCGGGCACAGATACGCAGTATTTT	CATREGSGTDTQYF
NA	TRBV6-6	TRBJ2-1	TRBD1	TGTGCCAGCCGGGACAGGGCCTACAATGAGCAGTTCTTC	CASRDRAYNEQFF
NA	TRBV15	TRBJ2-5	NA	TGTGCCACCAGCAGAGATCGAGGACAAGAGACCCAGTACTTC	CATSRDRGQETQYF
NA	TRBV7-6	TRBJ2-2	NA	TGTGCCAGCAGCCACAACAGCCCCCCCGGGGAGCTGTTTTTT	CASSHNSPPGELFF
NA	TRBV6-1	TRBJ1-5	TRBD1	TGTGCCAGCAGTGAGTCAGACAGGGTTAATCAGCCCCAGCATTTT	CASSESDRVNQPQHF
NA	TRBV11-3	TRBJ1-3	NA	TGTGCCAGCAGCTTGTGGCGGCGAAAGTCTGGAAACACCATATATTTT	CASSLWRRKSGNTIYF
NA	TRBV3-1/TRBV3-2	TRBJ1-4	NA	TGTGCCAGCAGCCAAGATAGTGCCTTAGGGAAACTGTTTTTT	CASSQDSALGKLFF
NA	TRBV19	TRBJ1-4	NA	TGTGCCAGTAGTATAGTAGGGGACAATGAAAAACTGTTTTTT	CASSIVGDNEKLFF
NA	TRBV3-1/TRBV3-2	TRBJ2-3	TRBD2	TGTGCCAGCAGCCAAGAGTCTACTAGCGGGGGGGCAGGTGATACGCAGTATTTT	CASSQESTSGGAGDTQYF
NA	TRBV14	TRBJ1-4	NA	TGTGCCAGCAGCCAGCATGCAACTAATGAAAAACTGTTTTTT	CASSQHATNEKLFF
NA	TRBV19	TRBJ1-6	NA	TGTGCCAGGAGGAGGGGCGCAAGGAATTCACCCCTCCACTTT	CARRRGARNSPLHF
NA	TRBV24-1	TRBJ2-7	NA	TGTGCCACCAGTGATAGGGGGGGGAGCTCCTACGAGCAGTACTTC	CATSDRGGSSYEQYF
NA	TRBV7-8	TRBJ1-5	NA	TGTGCCAGCAGCCATGAGCATTTT	CASSHEHF
once	TRBV7-9	TRBJ1-3	NA	TGTGCCAGCAGCTACGTCTCACAGGTATCCGGAAACACCATATATTTT	CASSYVSQVSGNTIYF
NA	TRBV5-8	TRBJ1-1	NA	TGTGCCAGCAGCTTGGAGATATTTACAAGAGGGGGGACGGGCACTGAAGCTTTCTTT	CASSLEIFTRGGTGTEAFF
NA	TRBV7-8	TRBJ1-4	NA	TGTGCCAGCAGCTGGGGAGCCTCTAATGAAAAACTGTTTTTT	CASSWGASNEKLFF
NA	TRBV12-1	TRBJ2-3	NA	TGTGCCAGCAGCTTTTCGGACAGGGGACTAGCGGGGGGGCCAAATACGCAGTATTTT	CASSFSDRGLAGGPNTQYF
NA	TRBV14	TRBJ2-1	NA	TGTGCCAGCAGCGTCAAGGTCCCTAGGGAGCAGTTCTTC	CASSVKVPREQFF
NA	TRBV27	TRBJ1-2	NA	TGTGCCAGCAGCAGTGGCTATGGCTACACCTTC	CASSSGYGYTF
NA	TRBV18	TRBJ1-6	TRBD1	TGTGCCAGCTCACCAGCTGGGGACAGGAGGAGCTCCTATAATTCACCCCTCCACTTT	CASSPAGDRRSSYNSPLHF
NA	TRBV28	TRBJ1-3	NA	TGTGCCAGCAGTTTTAAAAACACCATATATTTT	CASSFKNTIYF
NA	TRBV10-3	TRBJ2-2	TRBD1	TGTGCCATCAGCCGACAGGGATTTAACACCGGGGAGCTGTTTTTT	CAISRQGFNTGELFF
NA	TRBV6-5	TRBJ1-2	NA	TGTGCCAGCAGTTCAGGGTTGGGATATGGCTACACCTTC	CASSSGLGYGYTF
NA	TRBV7-8	TRBJ2-2	NA	TGTGCCAGCAGCTTGATCACCGGGGAGCTGTTTTTT	CASSLITGELFF
NA	TRBV3-1/TRBV3-2	TRBJ2-5	NA	TGTGCCAGCAGCCAGGGCGGGGCAGGGGGCCAAGAGACCCAGTACTTC	CASSQGGAGGQETQYF
NA	TRBV7-6	TRBJ2-7	TRBD2	TGTGCCAGCAGTCGGACTAGCGGGGGGATTGAGCAGTACTTC	CASSRTSGGIEQYF
NA	TRBV11-2	TRBJ1-1	NA	TGTGCCAGCAGCTTGGGGTTGAAGAACACTGAAGCTTTCTTT	CASSLGLKNTEAFF
NA	TRBV12-3/TRBV12-4	TRBJ1-6	NA	TGTGCCAGCATCGGCAATTCACCCCTCCACTTT	CASIGNSPLHF
NA	TRBV28	TRBJ1-2	NA	TGTGCCAGCAGTTTCCTTGTCTTACGGAGTGGCTACACCTTC	CASSFLVLRSGYTF
NA	TRBV28	TRBJ1-2	TRBD1	TGTGCCAGCAGTTTATCGGGACAGGGCTACACCTTC	CASSLSGQGYTF
NA	TRBV7-8	TRBJ2-1	TRBD2	TGTGCCAGCAGCTTAAATAGCGGGAGAGGGAATGAGCAGTTCTTC	CASSLNSGRGNEQFF
once	TRBV3-1/TRBV3-2	TRBJ1-2	NA	TGTGCCAGCAGCCAAGAGCTGGGCTACACCTTC	CASSQELGYTF